This is a list of T cell receptor beta chains from one sample in a study of blood T cell repertoires in COVID-19. Measured with immunoSEQ multiplex PCR; TCRdb has only the in-frame clones, and not every one. The sample lists about 250,000 clones; 70% to 90% were seen once. The sample taken for sequencing was peripheral blood. These receptors came from a man between 18 and 29 years old with active or convalescent COVID-19. Both conserved end residues are part of each CDR3. D genes are given only for firm matches. Some rows have no size entry. The others give once, few or many, or a class for an expanded clone.

v_gene: TRBV30
abundance: NA
j_gene: TRBJ1-5
d_gene: NA
CDR3nt: TGTGCCTGGAGGGCGGACACACAATGTAGCAATCAGCCCCAGCATTTT
CDR3aa: CAWRADTQCSNQPQHF

v_gene: TRBV19
abundance: NA
j_gene: TRBJ2-1
d_gene: NA
CDR3nt: TGTGCCAGTAGTATCCAACACAGCTCCTACAATGAGCAGTTCTTC
CDR3aa: CASSIQHSSYNEQFF

v_gene: TRBV7-9
abundance: NA
j_gene: TRBJ2-7
d_gene: NA
CDR3nt: TGTGCCAGCAGCCCAACTGACGGGAAATACGAGCAGTACTTC
CDR3aa: CASSPTDGKYEQYF

v_gene: TRBV5-6
abundance: NA
j_gene: TRBJ2-1
d_gene: TRBD2
CDR3nt: TGTGCCAGCAGCTTAGTAGCGGGCTACAATGAGCAGTTCTTC
CDR3aa: CASSLVAGYNEQFF

v_gene: TRBV27
abundance: NA
j_gene: TRBJ2-7
d_gene: TRBD2
CDR3nt: TGTGCCAGCATGGTTCTAGCGGGAACCCACGAGCAGTACTTC
CDR3aa: CASMVLAGTHEQYF

v_gene: TRBV20-1
abundance: NA
j_gene: TRBJ1-2
d_gene: NA
CDR3nt: TGCAGTGCTAGTACGGGGATGGGCTATGGCTACACCTTC
CDR3aa: CSASTGMGYGYTF

v_gene: TRBV5-1
abundance: once
j_gene: TRBJ1-1
d_gene: NA
CDR3nt: TGCGCCAGCAGCTTGGCCGCGGCAAACACTGAAGCTTTCTTT
CDR3aa: CASSLAAANTEAFF

v_gene: TRBV7-9
abundance: NA
j_gene: TRBJ2-1
d_gene: NA
CDR3nt: TGTGCCAGCAGCTTTAGCGGAAGCGACAATGAGCAGTTCTTC
CDR3aa: CASSFSGSDNEQFF

v_gene: TRBV14
abundance: NA
j_gene: TRBJ1-2
d_gene: NA
CDR3nt: TGTGCCAGCAGCCAGACGGGAGCGAGGTATGGCTACACCTTC
CDR3aa: CASSQTGARYGYTF

v_gene: TRBV5-1
abundance: NA
j_gene: TRBJ2-3
d_gene: TRBD2
CDR3nt: TGCGCCAGCAGCTTGGGTCGGGGGGGCCAGACAGATACGCAGTATTTT
CDR3aa: CASSLGRGGQTDTQYF

v_gene: TRBV7-3
abundance: NA
j_gene: TRBJ1-2
d_gene: TRBD1
CDR3nt: TGTGCCAGCAGCGGACAGGGTGGTGATGGCTACACCTTC
CDR3aa: CASSGQGGDGYTF

v_gene: TRBV29-1
abundance: NA
j_gene: TRBJ2-2
d_gene: NA
CDR3nt: TGCAGCGTTGCACAGGGGGGGACCGGGGAGCTGTTTTTT
CDR3aa: CSVAQGGTGELFF

v_gene: TRBV29-1
abundance: NA
j_gene: TRBJ2-7
d_gene: NA
CDR3nt: TGCAGCGTTGATATAGCAGGGGTGGCTAACGAGCAGTACTTC
CDR3aa: CSVDIAGVANEQYF

v_gene: TRBV5-1
abundance: NA
j_gene: TRBJ1-1
d_gene: NA
CDR3nt: TGCGCCAGCAGCTTGGGGTGGGGAGCTGAAGCTTTCTTT
CDR3aa: CASSLGWGAEAFF

v_gene: TRBV19
abundance: NA
j_gene: TRBJ2-7
d_gene: NA
CDR3nt: TGTGCCAGTAGTATCACGACGGGGGTCGTATTTTACGAGCAGTACTTC
CDR3aa: CASSITTGVVFYEQYF

v_gene: TRBV7-9
abundance: NA
j_gene: TRBJ2-1
d_gene: TRBD2
CDR3nt: TGTGCCAGCAGCTCCCCACTAGCGGGAGGGTACAATGAGCAGTTCTTC
CDR3aa: CASSSPLAGGYNEQFF

v_gene: TRBV19
abundance: NA
j_gene: TRBJ2-7
d_gene: TRBD1
CDR3nt: TGTGCCAGTAGTACAGGGGGCTACGAGCAGTACTTC
CDR3aa: CASSTGGYEQYF

v_gene: TRBV10-3
abundance: NA
j_gene: TRBJ2-7
d_gene: NA
CDR3nt: TGTGCCATCAGTGACGGAGAAGGCCCCTCCTACGAGCAGTACTTC
CDR3aa: CAISDGEGPSYEQYF

v_gene: TRBV27
abundance: NA
j_gene: TRBJ1-3
d_gene: TRBD1
CDR3nt: TGTGCCAGCAGTTTTTCCGGGACAGGGGTCGGAAACACCATATATTTT
CDR3aa: CASSFSGTGVGNTIYF

v_gene: TRBV5-1
abundance: NA
j_gene: TRBJ1-1
d_gene: NA
CDR3nt: TGCGCCAGCAGCGTCTCGAGGGGACTTACTGAAGCTTTCTTT
CDR3aa: CASSVSRGLTEAFF

v_gene: TRBV9
abundance: NA
j_gene: TRBJ2-3
d_gene: NA
CDR3nt: TGTGCCAGCAGCGGTGGGCACCTCACAGATACGCAGTATTTT
CDR3aa: CASSGGHLTDTQYF

v_gene: TRBV6-2/TRBV6-3
abundance: NA
j_gene: TRBJ2-7
d_gene: TRBD2
CDR3nt: TGTGCCAGCAGTGGCCCCGCAGCGGGGAGGTACGAGCAGTACTTC
CDR3aa: CASSGPAAGRYEQYF

v_gene: TRBV5-1
abundance: NA
j_gene: TRBJ1-1
d_gene: NA
CDR3nt: TGCGCCAGCAGCCCCGGGGTGGAAGCTTTCTTT
CDR3aa: CASSPGVEAFF

v_gene: TRBV13
abundance: NA
j_gene: TRBJ2-3
d_gene: TRBD2
CDR3nt: TGTGCCAGCAGCCCAAGGGCGGGGGGCAGTACAGATACGCAGTATTTT
CDR3aa: CASSPRAGGSTDTQYF

v_gene: TRBV3-1/TRBV3-2
abundance: NA
j_gene: TRBJ1-1
d_gene: NA
CDR3nt: TGTGCCAGCAGCCAAGAAGCCTCTGAAGCTTTCTTT
CDR3aa: CASSQEASEAFF

v_gene: TRBV6-6
abundance: NA
j_gene: TRBJ2-2
d_gene: NA
CDR3nt: TGTGCCAGCGGGCAGGTGGACACCGGGGAGCTGTTTTTT
CDR3aa: CASGQVDTGELFF

v_gene: TRBV7-9
abundance: once
j_gene: TRBJ2-3
d_gene: NA
CDR3nt: TGTGCCAGCAGCGTTACGGGGTCCCCATCGGATACGCAGTATTTT
CDR3aa: CASSVTGSPSDTQYF

v_gene: TRBV5-3
abundance: NA
j_gene: TRBJ2-3
d_gene: NA
CDR3nt: TGTGCCAGAAGCTTGGTATTGGGGGCCCGAGTCACAGATACGCAGTATTTT
CDR3aa: CARSLVLGARVTDTQYF

v_gene: TRBV11-2
abundance: many
j_gene: TRBJ2-7
d_gene: TRBD2
CDR3nt: TGTGCCAGCAGCTTAGCTAGCGGGAGTCCCCACGAGCAGTACTTC
CDR3aa: CASSLASGSPHEQYF

v_gene: TRBV5-4
abundance: once
j_gene: TRBJ2-1
d_gene: TRBD2
CDR3nt: TGTGCCAGCAGCCTCGGACTAGTACCTGAGCAGTTCTTC
CDR3aa: CASSLGLVPEQFF

v_gene: TRBV4-2
abundance: few
j_gene: TRBJ2-3
d_gene: NA
CDR3nt: TGTGCCAGCAGCCAAGTTGGTGGGAGGAGCACAGATACGCAGTATTTT
CDR3aa: CASSQVGGRSTDTQYF

v_gene: TRBV5-4
abundance: NA
j_gene: TRBJ2-7
d_gene: NA
CDR3nt: TGTGCCAGCAGCTTGGGGGCAGGGGCTCATGACGAGCAGTACTTC
CDR3aa: CASSLGAGAHDEQYF

v_gene: TRBV29-1
abundance: NA
j_gene: TRBJ1-2
d_gene: NA
CDR3nt: TGCAGCGTTATCAACCCAGTCTATGGCTACACCTTC
CDR3aa: CSVINPVYGYTF

v_gene: TRBV5-1
abundance: NA
j_gene: TRBJ1-2
d_gene: NA
CDR3nt: TGCGCCAGCAGCTTGGGAGGCACTAACTATGGCTACACCTTC
CDR3aa: CASSLGGTNYGYTF

v_gene: TRBV5-1
abundance: NA
j_gene: TRBJ1-2
d_gene: NA
CDR3nt: TGCGCCAGCAGCTTGACTCGGACCTGGGAGGACGGCTACACCTTC
CDR3aa: CASSLTRTWEDGYTF

v_gene: TRBV27
abundance: NA
j_gene: TRBJ2-5
d_gene: TRBD2
CDR3nt: TGTGCCAGCAGTCTACTAGCGGGGGGCCGGCAAGAGACCCAGTACTTC
CDR3aa: CASSLLAGGRQETQYF

v_gene: TRBV11-2
abundance: NA
j_gene: TRBJ2-7
d_gene: NA
CDR3nt: TGTGCCAGCAGCCACGGGACTGTTTTCTACGAGCAGTACTTC
CDR3aa: CASSHGTVFYEQYF

v_gene: TRBV7-2
abundance: NA
j_gene: TRBJ2-2
d_gene: NA
CDR3nt: TGTGCCAGCAGTTTAACAGCCGGGGAGCTGTTTTTT
CDR3aa: CASSLTAGELFF

v_gene: TRBV5-4
abundance: NA
j_gene: TRBJ2-7
d_gene: TRBD2
CDR3nt: TGTGCCAGCAGCTTGGGGACTAGCGGAAACTACGAGCAGTACTTC
CDR3aa: CASSLGTSGNYEQYF

v_gene: TRBV27
abundance: NA
j_gene: TRBJ2-5
d_gene: NA
CDR3nt: TGTGCCAGCAAACTAGGGGCAGGGGGGCGAGAGACCCAGTACTTC
CDR3aa: CASKLGAGGRETQYF

v_gene: TRBV7-2
abundance: once
j_gene: TRBJ2-5
d_gene: NA
CDR3nt: TGTGCCAGCAGCTTAGCGCCGGGATCTCAAGAGACCCAGTACTTC
CDR3aa: CASSLAPGSQETQYF

v_gene: TRBV5-1
abundance: NA
j_gene: TRBJ2-5
d_gene: NA
CDR3nt: TGCGCCAGCAGCTTCTGGGGGCTAAAAGAGACCCAGTACTTC
CDR3aa: CASSFWGLKETQYF

v_gene: TRBV7-2
abundance: NA
j_gene: TRBJ1-1
d_gene: NA
CDR3nt: TGTGCCAGCAGCACCACGGGGGGCGTGACTGAAGCTTTCTTT
CDR3aa: CASSTTGGVTEAFF

v_gene: TRBV14
abundance: NA
j_gene: TRBJ1-6
d_gene: TRBD1
CDR3nt: TGTGCCAGCAGCGAACCGGGACAGGGCTATAATTCACCCCTCCACTTT
CDR3aa: CASSEPGQGYNSPLHF

v_gene: TRBV5-1
abundance: NA
j_gene: TRBJ1-6
d_gene: TRBD1
CDR3nt: TGCGCCAGCAGCCCCGATACTCCAGGGGGCTCACCCCTCCACTTT
CDR3aa: CASSPDTPGGSPLHF

v_gene: TRBV5-1
abundance: NA
j_gene: TRBJ2-7
d_gene: TRBD1
CDR3nt: TGCGCCAGCAGCTTACAGGGGAATGACTACGAGCAGTACTTC
CDR3aa: CASSLQGNDYEQYF

v_gene: TRBV7-9
abundance: NA
j_gene: TRBJ1-4
d_gene: NA
CDR3nt: TGTGCCAGCAGCTTTGGCAGGGGCGACGAAAAACTGTTTTTT
CDR3aa: CASSFGRGDEKLFF

v_gene: TRBV5-1
abundance: NA
j_gene: TRBJ2-5
d_gene: TRBD2
CDR3nt: TGCGCCAGCAGCGCGAACCTAGCGGGAGGGTCAGAGACCCAGTACTTC
CDR3aa: CASSANLAGGSETQYF

v_gene: TRBV28
abundance: NA
j_gene: TRBJ2-3
d_gene: NA
CDR3nt: TGTGCCAGCAGCCCGGGGGTTATCGGCACAGATACGCAGTATTTT
CDR3aa: CASSPGVIGTDTQYF

v_gene: TRBV30
abundance: NA
j_gene: TRBJ2-5
d_gene: TRBD2
CDR3nt: TGTGCCTGGAGCGGGGTCCGGACTAGCGGATCCCAAGAGACCCAGTACTTC
CDR3aa: CAWSGVRTSGSQETQYF

v_gene: TRBV6-2/TRBV6-3
abundance: NA
j_gene: TRBJ2-7
d_gene: NA
CDR3nt: TGTGCCAGCAGTCCACAAGAGACAGTCTTCTACGAGCAGTACTTC
CDR3aa: CASSPQETVFYEQYF

v_gene: TRBV5-4
abundance: few
j_gene: TRBJ2-2
d_gene: NA
CDR3nt: TGTGCCAGCAGCTTGCCGGGGAACGGGGAGCTGTTTTTT
CDR3aa: CASSLPGNGELFF

v_gene: TRBV5-1
abundance: few
j_gene: TRBJ1-1
d_gene: TRBD1
CDR3nt: TGCGCCAGCAGTTTGGACAGGGGCACTGAAGCTTTCTTT
CDR3aa: CASSLDRGTEAFF

v_gene: TRBV27
abundance: NA
j_gene: TRBJ2-7
d_gene: TRBD1
CDR3nt: TGTGCCAGCAGCCACAGCCGGGACAGCTACGAGCAGTACTTC
CDR3aa: CASSHSRDSYEQYF